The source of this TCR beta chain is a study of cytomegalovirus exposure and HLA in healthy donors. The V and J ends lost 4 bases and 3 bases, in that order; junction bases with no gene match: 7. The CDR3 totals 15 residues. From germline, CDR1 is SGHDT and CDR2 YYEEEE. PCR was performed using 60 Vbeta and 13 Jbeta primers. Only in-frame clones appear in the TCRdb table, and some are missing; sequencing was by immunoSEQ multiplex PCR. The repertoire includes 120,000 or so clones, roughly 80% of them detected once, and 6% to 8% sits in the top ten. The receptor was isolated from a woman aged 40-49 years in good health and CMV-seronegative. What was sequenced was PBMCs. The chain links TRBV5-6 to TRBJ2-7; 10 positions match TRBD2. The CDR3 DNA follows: TGTGCCAGCAGCCCCGGGACTAGCGCCTACTACGAGCAGTACTTC. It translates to CASSPGTSAYYEQYF.